In its sample, the clone carrying this TCR beta chain was seen many times. The record originates from a study of blood T cells in healthy people across ages. Germline CDR1 and CDR2: SGDLS and YYNGEE. The ends were cut back, 0 bases at V and 2 bases at J, with 8 bases in the middle. CDR3 size: 14 residues. Together with a sample-barcoded 5' primer, a J-beta primer mix was included in a second PCR lasting about 6 to 11 cycles. Each TCR beta cDNA got a 12-nucleotide random molecular identifier. TCRdb reanalysed the 5' RACE reads using MiXCR and keeps one entry per CDR3 protein. There are 600,000 to 850,000 distinct CDR3 sequences in the sample; roughly 25% occur only once, and more than 8% lies in the top ten. These data also formed part of another study, on T cells of mothers and their children. This second report adds: All RNA that had been extracted was used for cDNA synthesis at around 1.6 ug per 15 ul. Maternal samples each gave over 9.5 million TCR beta CDR3 reads, and child samples 3 million to 3.5 million each.

The sample comprised blood. The genes are TRBV9 and TRBJ1-2; D is undetermined. This clonotype was obtained from a boy aged 5 to 17 in good health. The CDR3 bases are TGTGCCAGCAGCGTAGGTAAAGGGAACTATGGCTACACCTTC. Amino acids: CASSVGKGNYGYTF.